This T cell receptor beta chain was identified during a study of cytomegalovirus exposure and HLA in healthy donors. With 7 bases removed from V and 4 bases from J, the gap between germline ends came to 11 bases. This CDR3 comprises 13 residues. The germline gives CDR1 MNHEY, CDR2 SVGAGI. Primers for the PCR totalled 60 Vbeta and 13 Jbeta. TCRdb's table, derived via immunoSEQ multiplex PCR, lists solely in-frame clones and lacks some. The data contain around 90,000 clones, about 80% of them singletons. Study findings and constraints: Most sequenced TCRs were rare (though some public TCRs occurred in many donors). Common viral pathogens seemed, in a later analysis, to connect with several of the most significant clusters. Listed as cytomegalovirus-associated were 150 to 200 TCR beta chains. HLA restriction was apparent for most CMV-associated TCR beta chains in a later analysis.

This clone was detected a few times. Antigen specificity is unknown. This receptor was obtained from a man aged 25-45 years in good health and CMV-seronegative. The V gene is TRBV6-5, the J gene TRBJ2-1, with D perhaps TRBD1 (5 bases). The material sequenced was PBMCs. CDR3 nucleotides: TGTGCCAGCACCCTAGACAGTTACAATGAGCAGTTCTTC. Its protein product is CASTLDSYNEQFF.